This TCR beta chain was identified in a study of shared clonotypes between healthy human individuals. J gave up 4 bases and V 1 base, and 5 bases lay outside the gene matches. Germline lookup yields CDR1 SEHNR and CDR2 FQNEAQ (reference sequence). The CDR3 has 17 amino acids. The assay was run at deep level. On sorted subsets, replicate PCRs used about 180 ng DNA, or approximately 33,000 T cell genomes. Sequencing was performed with immunoSEQ multiplex PCR; in TCRdb, only in-frame clones are kept and a portion is missing. This repertoire shows 1,400,000 or so clones, 97% to 99% found once; its top ten account for roughly 0.36%. Notes on the study in general: The small donor group covered limited genetic and exposure diversity.

Of note for this clone: Its target is not known.

The donor cohort consisted entirely of Caucasian adults residing in Nashville, Tennessee. The chain recombines TRBV7-9 with TRBJ2-6; 9 nucleotides align to TRBD1. The sequenced sample consisted of naive CD4+ T cells sorted from blood. Subset indicated: CD45RA+ positively selected. This TCR derives from a man aged 25 to 40 in good health. As DNA, the CDR3 is TGTGCCAGCAGCTTAGGACAGGGGGTGTCAGGGGCCAACGTCCTGACTTTC. It specifies CASSLGQGVSGANVLTF.